These 11 T cell receptor beta chains share one sample of origin, sequenced in a study of siplizumab effects on memory and regulatory T cells (dated by TCRdb to the late 2010s). Receptors were amplified or captured by the immunoSEQ multiplex PCR assay. TCRdb mirrors the immuneACCESS table, restricted to in-frame sequences. Some clones are absent from its copies; in checked studies, under half trace to an unresolved V gene, and the reason for the others is unknown. The sample yields about 94,000 clones; around 94% were counted once. The ten top clones hold roughly 0.29% of the sample. The material sequenced was non-Treg CD4+ T cells sorted from blood. What this sample's cell subset or site label stands for: FACS-sorted unstimulated CD4+ non-regulatory T cells. Every receptor here comes from a human donor in good health.

J is TRBJ2-5 and V is TRBV6-5; 9 bases are a match to TRBD2. The germline V gene encodes CDR1 MNHEY and CDR2 SVGAGI. The CDR3 sequence is 15 residues long. V trimming: 4 bases; J trimming: 3 bases; junction bases outside the gene matches: 6. In DNA, the CDR3 is TGTGCCAGCAGTTCTCCGGGACTAGCAAAAGAGACCCAGTACTTC. Translated: CASSSPGLAKETQYF.

The chain is built from TRBV5-1 and TRBJ1-1; the D gene is possibly TRBD1 (5 bases). Germline loops: CDR1 SGHRS, CDR2 YFSETQ. V was trimmed by 5 bases and J by 0 bases, leaving 11 bases between them. This CDR3 comprises 14 residues. The CDR3 reads CASSWRGMNTEAFF. CDR3 bases: TGCGCCAGCAGTTGGCGGGGGATGAACACTGAAGCTTTCTTT.

The chain combines TRBV4-1 with TRBJ1-2, with 9 positions matching TRBD1. J lost 4 bases, V lost 4 bases, and 7 bases had no gene match. From germline, CDR1 is MGHRA and CDR2 YSYEKL. The CDR3 sequence is 15 residues long. CDR3 bases: TGCGCCAGCAGCCCACCGGACAGGGGCAGCTATGGCTACACCTTC. Translated, it gives CASSPPDRGSYGYTF.

The chain has TRBV7-9 and TRBJ2-7; tentative D call: TRBD1 (5 bases). Germline CDR1 SEHNR, CDR2 FQNEAQ (reference sequence). Trimming shortened V by 1 base and J by 6 bases, and 10 bases separated the two germline ends. The CDR3 runs 13 residues. The CDR3 region has the DNA TGTGCCAGCAGCTTAGGTCTTAGGGGCGAGCAGTACTTC. Translating it yields CASSLGLRGEQYF.

V usage is TRBV11-2 and J usage is TRBJ2-1; TRBD2 matches 13 bases. With 0 bases clipped from V and 11 bases from J, the junction kept 4 bases outside the gene matches. The germline CDR1 and CDR2 sequences are SGHAT and FQNNGV. The CDR3 consists of 15 residues. The CDR3 DNA reads TGTGCCAGCAGCTTAGATCGACTAGCGGGAGGCAAGCAGTTCTTC. Protein product: CASSLDRLAGGKQFF.

The rearrangement uses TRBV19 and TRBJ2-6, with a possible D match to TRBD2 (5 bases). CDR1 and CDR2 from the germline V gene are LNHDA and SQIVND (reference sequence). Between the trimmed V and J ends, which lost 4 bases and 2 bases, there was a span of 9 bases. The CDR3 is 15 residues long. This chain's CDR3 is CASSRGNPGANVLTF. The CDR3 DNA sequence: TGTGCCAGTAGTAGAGGGAATCCTGGGGCCAACGTCCTGACTTTC. Together with reference TRBV19 and TRBJ2-6, the CDR3 gives the full variable domain: DGGITQSPKYLFRKEGQNVTLSCEQNLNHDAMYWYRQDPGQGLRLIYYSQIVNDFQKGDIAEGYSVSREKKESFPLTVTSAQKNPTAFYLCASSRGNPGANVLTFGAGSRLTVL.

This sequence joins TRBV7-9 and TRBJ1-2, with D perhaps TRBD1 (6 bases). Trimming removed 3 bases from V and 4 bases from J, with 9 bases in between. This CDR3 is built from 13 residues. In germline, CDR1 is SEHNR, CDR2 FQNEAQ (reference sequence). The CDR3 DNA is TGTGCCAGCAGCTTGTCGGACAGCTATGGCTACACCTTC. Protein sequence: CASSLSDSYGYTF.

On this clone itself: At one end, the junction sequence differs from germline, possibly due to a read error. The V gene is TRBV7-7, the J gene TRBJ2-5, with 14 bases fitting TRBD2. Germline V gene data show CDR1 as SSHAT and CDR2 as FNYEAQ (reference sequence). This CDR3 region has 16 residues. The CDR3 DNA is TGTGCTAGCAGCCGGGGACTAGCGGGGGCACAAGAGACCCAGTACTTC. Translated, it gives CASSRGLAGAQETQYF.

The V call is TRBV25-1, the J call TRBJ2-1, with 8 bases lining up with TRBD2. Looked up from germline, CDR1 is MGHDK and CDR2 is SYGVNS. The CDR3 contains 14 residues. V lost 6 bases and J lost 3; bases outside the gene matches: 4. The CDR3 region is CASRSGSNYNEQFF. In DNA form, the CDR3 reads TGTGCCAGCAGGAGCGGGAGCAACTACAATGAGCAGTTCTTC.

J is TRBJ2-1 and V is TRBV6-5, with D maybe TRBD1 (5 bases). Germline V gene data show CDR1 as MNHEY and CDR2 as SVGAGI. This CDR3 has 12 residues. V was pared by 4 bases and J by 8 bases, with 9 bases between. In DNA form, the CDR3 reads TGTGCCAGCAGTTCCTTAGGGGATGAGCAGTTCTTC. Translated, it gives CASSSLGDEQFF.

V and J are TRBV19 and TRBJ2-1; 9 bases fit TRBD1. With V trimmed by 5 bases and J by 7 bases, 3 bases remained unmatched. Germline CDR1 is LNHDA and CDR2 is SQIVND (reference sequence). The CDR3 totals 13 residues. The CDR3 DNA follows: TGTGCCAGTAGTGAACAGGGGGCGAATGAGCAGTTCTTC. Translation gives CASSEQGANEQFF.